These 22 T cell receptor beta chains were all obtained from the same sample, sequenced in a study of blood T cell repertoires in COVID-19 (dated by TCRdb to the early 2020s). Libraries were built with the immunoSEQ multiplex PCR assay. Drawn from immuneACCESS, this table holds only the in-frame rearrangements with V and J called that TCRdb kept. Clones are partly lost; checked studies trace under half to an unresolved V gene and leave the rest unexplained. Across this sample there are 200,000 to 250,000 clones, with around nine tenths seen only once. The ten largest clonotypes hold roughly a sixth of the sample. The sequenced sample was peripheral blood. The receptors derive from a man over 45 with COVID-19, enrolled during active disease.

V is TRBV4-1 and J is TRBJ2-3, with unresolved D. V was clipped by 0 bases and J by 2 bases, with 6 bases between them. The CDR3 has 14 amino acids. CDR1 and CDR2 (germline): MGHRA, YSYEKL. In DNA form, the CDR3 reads TGCGCCAGCAGCCAAGATCCAGTCACAGATACGCAGTATTTT. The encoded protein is CASSQDPVTDTQYF.

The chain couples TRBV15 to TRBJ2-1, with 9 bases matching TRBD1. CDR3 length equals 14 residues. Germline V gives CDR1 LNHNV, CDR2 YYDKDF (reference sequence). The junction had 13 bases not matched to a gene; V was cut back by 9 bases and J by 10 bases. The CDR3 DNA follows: TGTGCCACGGAAACAGACAGGGGGTACGGGGAGCAGTTCTTC. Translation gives CATETDRGYGEQFF.

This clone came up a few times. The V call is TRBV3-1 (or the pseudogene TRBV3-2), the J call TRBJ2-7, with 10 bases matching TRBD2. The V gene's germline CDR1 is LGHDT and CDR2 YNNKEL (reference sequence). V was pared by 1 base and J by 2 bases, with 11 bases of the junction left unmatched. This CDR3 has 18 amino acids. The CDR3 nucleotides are TGTGCCAGCAGCCAAGGGACAGCGGGGGGGCCTCTCACCTACGAGCAGTACTTC. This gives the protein CASSQGTAGGPLTYEQYF.

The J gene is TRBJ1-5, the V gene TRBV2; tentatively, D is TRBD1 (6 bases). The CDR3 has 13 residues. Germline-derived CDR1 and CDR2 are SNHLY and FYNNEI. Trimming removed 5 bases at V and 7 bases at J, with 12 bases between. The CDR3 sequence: CASSLRQAQPQHF. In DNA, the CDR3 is TGTGCCAGCAGTCTGCGACAGGCCCAGCCCCAGCATTTT.

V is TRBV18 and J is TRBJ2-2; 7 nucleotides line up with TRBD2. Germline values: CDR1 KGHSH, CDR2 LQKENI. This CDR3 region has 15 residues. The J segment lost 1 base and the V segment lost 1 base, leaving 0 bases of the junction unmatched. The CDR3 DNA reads TGTGCCAGCTCACCACAGCGGGAGAACACCGGGGAGCTGTTTTTT. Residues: CASSPQRENTGELFF. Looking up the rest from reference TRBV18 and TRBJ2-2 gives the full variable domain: NAGVMQNPRHLVRRRGQEARLRCSPMKGHSHVYWYRQLPEEGLKFMVYLQKENIIDESGMPKERFSAEFPKEGPSILRIQQVVRGDSAAYFCASSPQRENTGELFFGEGSRLTVL.

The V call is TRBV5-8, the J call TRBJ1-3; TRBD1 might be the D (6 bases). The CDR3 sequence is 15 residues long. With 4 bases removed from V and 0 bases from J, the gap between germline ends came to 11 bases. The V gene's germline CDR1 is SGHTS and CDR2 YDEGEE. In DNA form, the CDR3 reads TGTGCCAGCAGCATCGGACAGACCTCTGGAAACACCATATATTTT. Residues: CASSIGQTSGNTIYF. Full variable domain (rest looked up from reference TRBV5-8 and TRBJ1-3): EAGVTQSPTHLIKTRGQQATLRCSPISGHTSVYWYQQALGLGLQFLLWYDEGEERNRGNFPPRFSGRQFPNYSSELNVNALELEDSALYLCASSIGQTSGNTIYFGEGSWLTVV.

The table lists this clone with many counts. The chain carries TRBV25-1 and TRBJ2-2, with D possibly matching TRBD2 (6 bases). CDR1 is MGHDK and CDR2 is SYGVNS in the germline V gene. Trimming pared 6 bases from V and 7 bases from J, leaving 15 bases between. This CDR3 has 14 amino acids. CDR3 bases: TGTGCCAGCAGGGAGGGTGGAGGGGTCGGGGAGCTGTTTTTT. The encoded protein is CASREGGGVGELFF. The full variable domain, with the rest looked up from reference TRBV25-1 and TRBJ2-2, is EADIYQTPRYLVIGTGKKITLECSQTMGHDKMYWYQQDPGMELHLIHYSYGVNSTEKGDLSSESTVSRIRTEHFPLTLESARPSHTSQYLCASREGGGVGELFFGEGSRLTVL.

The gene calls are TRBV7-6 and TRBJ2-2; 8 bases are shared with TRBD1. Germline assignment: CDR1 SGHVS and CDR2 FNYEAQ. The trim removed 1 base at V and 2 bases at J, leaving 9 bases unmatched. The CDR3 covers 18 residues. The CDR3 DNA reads TGTGCCAGCAGCTTAGTAAACAGGGGGAGGTATAACACCGGGGAGCTGTTTTTT. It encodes CASSLVNRGRYNTGELFF.

The DNA for the CDR3 is TGTGCCAGCTCACCATCCCGGGAGAGGGTACAAGAGACCCAGTACTTC. This translates into CASSPSRERVQETQYF. The chain is built from TRBV18 and TRBJ2-5; weak D call: TRBD2 (6 bases). Trimming took off 2 bases at V and 2 bases at J, with 15 bases between the two ends. The germline V gene encodes CDR1 KGHSH and CDR2 LQKENI. This CDR3 is built from 16 residues.

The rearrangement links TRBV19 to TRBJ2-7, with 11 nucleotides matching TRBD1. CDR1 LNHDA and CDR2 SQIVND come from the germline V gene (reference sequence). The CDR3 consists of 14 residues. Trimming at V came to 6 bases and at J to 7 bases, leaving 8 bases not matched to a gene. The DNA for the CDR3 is TGTGCCAGTAGGACGGGACAGGGGGTCTCGGAGCAGTACTTC. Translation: CASRTGQGVSEQYF.

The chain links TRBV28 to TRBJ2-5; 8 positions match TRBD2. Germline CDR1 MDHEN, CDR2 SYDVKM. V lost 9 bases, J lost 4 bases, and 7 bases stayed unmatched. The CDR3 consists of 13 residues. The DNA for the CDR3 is TGTGCCAGTCTAGCGGGTGTGGGAGAGACCCAGTACTTC. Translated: CASLAGVGETQYF.

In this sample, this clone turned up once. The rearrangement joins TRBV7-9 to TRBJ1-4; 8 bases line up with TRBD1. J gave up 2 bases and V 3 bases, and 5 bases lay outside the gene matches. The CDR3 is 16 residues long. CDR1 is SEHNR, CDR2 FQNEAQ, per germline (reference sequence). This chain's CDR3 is CASSLRWTGTNEKLFF. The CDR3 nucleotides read TGTGCCAGCAGCTTGCGGTGGACAGGGACTAATGAAAAACTGTTTTTT.

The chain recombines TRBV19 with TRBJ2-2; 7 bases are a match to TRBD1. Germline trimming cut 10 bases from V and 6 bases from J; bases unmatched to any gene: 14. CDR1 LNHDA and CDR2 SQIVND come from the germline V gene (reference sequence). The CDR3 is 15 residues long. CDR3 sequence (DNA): TGTGCCACAAAGGACAGGCCGACGGGGCCCGGGGAGCTGTTTTTT. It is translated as CATKDRPTGPGELFF.

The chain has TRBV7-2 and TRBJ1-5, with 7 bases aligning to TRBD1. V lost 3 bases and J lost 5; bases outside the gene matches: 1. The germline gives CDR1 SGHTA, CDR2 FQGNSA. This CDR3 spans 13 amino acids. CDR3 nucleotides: TGTGCCAGCAGCTTCCAGGGGGATCAGCCCCAGCATTTT. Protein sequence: CASSFQGDQPQHF. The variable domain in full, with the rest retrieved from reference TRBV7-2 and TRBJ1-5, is GAGVSQSPSNKVTEKGKDVELRCDPISGHTALYWYRQSLGQGLEFLIYFQGNSAPDKSGLPSDRFSAERTGGSVSTLTIQRTQQEDSAVYLCASSFQGDQPQHFGDGTRLSIL.

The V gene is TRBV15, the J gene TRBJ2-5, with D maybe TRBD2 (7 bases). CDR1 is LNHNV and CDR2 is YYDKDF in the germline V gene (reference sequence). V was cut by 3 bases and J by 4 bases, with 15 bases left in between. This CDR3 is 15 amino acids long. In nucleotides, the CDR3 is TGTGCCACCAGCAGGACCGGGCGGGGGCCAGAGACCCAGTACTTC. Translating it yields CATSRTGRGPETQYF. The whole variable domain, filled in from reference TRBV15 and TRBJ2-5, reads DAMVIQNPRYQVTQFGKPVTLSCSQTLNHNVMYWYQQKSSQAPKLLFHYYDKDFNNEADTPDNFQSRRPNTSFCFLDIRSPGLGDTAMYLCATSRTGRGPETQYFGPGTRLLVL.

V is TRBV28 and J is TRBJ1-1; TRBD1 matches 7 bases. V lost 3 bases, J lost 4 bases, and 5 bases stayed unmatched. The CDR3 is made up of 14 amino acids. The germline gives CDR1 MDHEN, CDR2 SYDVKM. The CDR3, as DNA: TGTGCCAGCAGTTTCAGGGGGGCCTCCACTGAAGCTTTCTTT. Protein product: CASSFRGASTEAFF.

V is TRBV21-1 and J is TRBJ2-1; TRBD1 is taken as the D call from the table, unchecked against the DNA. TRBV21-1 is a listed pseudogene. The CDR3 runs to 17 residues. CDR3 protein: CASRETVDGLPYNEQFF. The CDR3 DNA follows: TGTGCCAGCAGGGAAACAGTGGATGGTCTTCCCTACAATGAGCAGTTCTTC.

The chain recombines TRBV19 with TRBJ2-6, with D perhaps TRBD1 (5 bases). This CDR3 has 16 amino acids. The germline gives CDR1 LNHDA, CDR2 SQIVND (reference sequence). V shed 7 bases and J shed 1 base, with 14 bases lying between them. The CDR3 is CASIKGLGSGANVLTF. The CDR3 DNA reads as TGTGCCAGTATCAAGGGGTTAGGGTCTGGGGCCAACGTCCTGACTTTC.

The DNA for the CDR3 is TGTGCCAGCAGCGCCCAGCCCGGGACAGGGAACGGGGAGCTGTTTTTT. Its protein product is CASSAQPGTGNGELFF. J is TRBJ2-2 and V is TRBV7-3; 9 bases match TRBD1. This CDR3 region has 16 residues. Germline V gives CDR1 SGHTA, CDR2 FQGTGA. V lost 5 bases to trimming and J lost 7 bases; unmatched junction nucleotides: 11.

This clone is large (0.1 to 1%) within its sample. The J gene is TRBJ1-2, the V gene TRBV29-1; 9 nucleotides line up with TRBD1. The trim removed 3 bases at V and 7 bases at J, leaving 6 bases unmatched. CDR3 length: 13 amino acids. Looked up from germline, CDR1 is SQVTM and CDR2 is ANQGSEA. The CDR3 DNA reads TGCAGCGTTGACCCACAGGGGGCGCGTGGCTACACCTTC. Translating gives CSVDPQGARGYTF.

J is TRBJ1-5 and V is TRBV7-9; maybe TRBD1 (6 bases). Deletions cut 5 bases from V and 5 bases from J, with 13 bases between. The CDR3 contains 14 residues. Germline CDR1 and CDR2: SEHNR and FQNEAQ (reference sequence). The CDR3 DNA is TGTGCCAGCAGCCTCGGGGCAGGGGATCAGCCCCAGCATTTT. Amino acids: CASSLGAGDQPQHF.

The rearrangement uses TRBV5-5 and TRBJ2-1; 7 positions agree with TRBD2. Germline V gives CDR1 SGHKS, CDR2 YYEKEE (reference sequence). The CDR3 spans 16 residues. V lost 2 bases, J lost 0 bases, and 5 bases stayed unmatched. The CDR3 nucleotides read TGTGCCAGCAGCTTTCGGAGCGGGGACTCCTACAATGAGCAGTTCTTC. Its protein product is CASSFRSGDSYNEQFF.